A single sample is the source of the 8 T cell receptor beta chains below, sequenced in a study of T cells in women clearing cervical HPV infection. Sequenced by immunoSEQ multiplex PCR; TCRdb stores in-frame clones only, minus some. This table lists 25,000 to 35,000 clones. The sample was blood buffy coat. These receptor sequences come from a woman between 18 and 75 years old with a cervical HPV16 infection that either progressed to CIN3+ or cleared (not recorded which).

Comment on this clone: The CDR3 end lies 3 residues beyond the end of the read and is filled in from the germline J gene. The chain uses TRBV7-8 and TRBJ1-5, with 8 nucleotides matching TRBD1. Looked up from germline, CDR1 is SGHVS and CDR2 is FQNEAQ. J gave up 6 bases and V 5 bases, and 6 bases lay outside the gene matches. This CDR3 contains 14 residues. The DNA read from the CDR3 is TGTGCCAGCAGCCAGGGGACAGGTAGTCAGCCC. Translating gives CASSQGTGSQP. The whole CDR3 reads CASSQGTGSQPQHF.

As for this clone: The CDR3 end lies 3 residues beyond the end of the read and is filled in from the germline J gene. The gene calls are TRBV5-6 and TRBJ2-2; 8 positions match TRBD1. CDR1 and CDR2 from the germline V gene are SGHDT and YYEEEE. This CDR3 has 15 amino acids. The CDR3 sequence is CASSVDRVDGEKLFF. Partial CDR3 DNA: TGTGCCAGCAGCGTGGACAGGGTTGATGGTGAAAAG.

Notes on this clone: The read stops 3 residues short of the end of the CDR3; the missing end is completed from the germline J gene. This chain joins TRBV19 and TRBJ2-2; 7 bases agree with TRBD1. V was clipped by 7 bases and J by 7 bases; unmatched bases: 12. The CDR3 is 15 amino acids. Germline values: CDR1 LNHDA, CDR2 SQIVND (reference sequence). CDR3 protein: CASTAVGQRGGELFF. The sequenced part of the CDR3 DNA is TGTGCCAGTACCGCGGTGGGACAGCGCGGCGGGGAG.

Notes on this clone: The CDR3 is cut off 3 residues early in the read; its end comes from the germline J gene. The rearrangement joins TRBV5-6 to TRBJ2-3; D possibly corresponds to TRBD2 (6 bases). Germline lookup yields CDR1 SGHDT and CDR2 YYEEEE. The CDR3 length is 15 residues. The V end was cut by 0 bases, the J end by 4 bases, with 12 bases between. The CDR3 spells CASSLVGGKADTQYF. CDR3 DNA (partial): TGTGCCAGCAGCTTGGTCGGGGGAAAGGCAGATACG.

A remark on this clone: The CDR3 end falls 3 residues outside the read, so it is completed with the germline J gene. The chain joins TRBV2 to TRBJ1-6; D is perhaps TRBD1 (5 bases). Germline CDR1 reads SNHLY; CDR2 reads FYNNEI. CDR3 length: 14 residues. Trimming took 1 base from V and 7 from J, leaving 8 bases between them. The CDR3 region is CASSEGGGNSPLHF. The CDR3 DNA, read in part, is TGTGCCAGCAGTGAAGGGGGGGGGAATTCACCC. Supplemented by reference TRBV2 and TRBJ1-6, the full variable domain reads EPEVTQTPSHQVTQMGQEVILRCVPISNHLYFYWYRQILGQKVEFLVSFYNNEISEKSEIFDDQFSVERPDGSNFTLKIRSTKLEDSAMYFCASSEGGGNSPLHFGNGTRLTVT.

Concerning this clone itself: The same CDR3 can be traced to other DNA sequences in this sample. The CDR3 region is CASSKEDTDPYYYNEQFF. The CDR3 DNA, read in part, is TGTGCCAGCAGTAAAGAGGACACGGACCCCTACTACTATAATGAG. This chain links TRBV6-1 with TRBJ2-1; D perhaps matches TRBD1 (5 bases). The CDR3 extends 3 residues past the end of the read, so its final part is completed from the germline J gene. The CDR3 spans 18 residues. V was cut by 5 bases and J by 7 bases, with 27 bases left in between. Germline values: CDR1 MNHNS, CDR2 SASEGT.

With respect to this clone: The read terminates 3 residues before the CDR3 end, so the remaining end is supplied by the germline J gene. The chain joins TRBV20-1 to TRBJ2-1; a possible D gene is TRBD1 (6 bases). This CDR3 has 16 residues. Trimming removed 0 bases at V and 2 bases at J, with 14 bases between. CDR1 and CDR2 (germline): DFQATT, SNEGSKA (reference sequence). CDR3 sequence: CSARDREGQPYNEQFF. The DNA read from the CDR3 is TGCAGTGCTAGAGATCGAGAGGGACAACCCTACAATGAG.

In the case of this clone: The read ends 3 residues early relative to the CDR3; the germline J gene fills the gap. The V gene is TRBV4-1, the J gene TRBJ2-2; 9 bases are a match to TRBD2. The CDR3 is 15 residues long. CDR1 and CDR2 (germline): MGHRA, YSYEKL. V was clipped by 4 bases and J by 4 bases; unmatched bases: 4. The sequenced CDR3 bases are TGCGCCAGCAGCCGAAGCGGGGGGCTCACCGGGGAG. Its protein is CASSRSGGLTGE. The whole CDR3 reads CASSRSGGLTGELFF.